These T cell receptor beta chains were read from a single sample in a study of Ad26.COV2.S vaccination and SARS-CoV-2 variants. The protocol was immunoSEQ multiplex PCR, while the TCRdb copy is restricted to in-frame clones and leaves out a portion. The table records about 350,000 clones, about 88% of them present only once. Sequencing was performed on peripheral blood, taken in a trial of Ad26.COV2.S vaccine versus placebo. Receptors originate from a person aged 18-65 years who received the Ad26.COV2.S COVID-19 vaccine or a placebo. The CDR3 runs from the conserved cysteine through the conserved F or W. The D gene is left open where the match is weak. Where a row states a size, it is once, few, many or the class of an expanded clone; other rows omit it.

j_call,clone_size,v_call,d_call,cdr3_nt,cdr3_aa
TRBJ1-1,-,TRBV5-1,TRBD1,TGCGCCAGCAGCATTAACAGGGGCAACACTGAAGCTTTCTTT,CASSINRGNTEAFF
TRBJ1-1,-,TRBV5-4,-,TGTGCCAGCAGCGTGGACATAAACACTGAAGCTTTCTTT,CASSVDINTEAFF
TRBJ2-7,-,TRBV9,TRBD1,TGTGCCAGCAGCGTAGCCCCCGGGACAGGGGGGAAGCAGTACTTC,CASSVAPGTGGKQYF
TRBJ1-5,-,TRBV18,-,TGTGCCAGCTCAAAGGATAAGAGCAATCAGCCCCAGCATTTT,CASSKDKSNQPQHF
TRBJ1-1,-,TRBV20-1,-,TGCAGTGCTAGAGATGGGGTTGAAGCTTTCTTT,CSARDGVEAFF
TRBJ2-5,-,TRBV24-1,-,TGTGCCACCAGTGAACCCACAGGTTCAGAGACCCAGTACTTC,CATSEPTGSETQYF
TRBJ1-5,-,TRBV7-2,-,TGTGCCAGCAGCTCACACCAAGGGTCTCGGCCCCAGCATTTT,CASSSHQGSRPQHF
TRBJ2-7,-,TRBV7-2,-,TGTGCCAGCAGCTTAGGCCACCGGCGGGGGCCCGGCGAGCAGTACTTC,CASSLGHRRGPGEQYF
TRBJ2-7,-,TRBV5-6,-,TGTGCCAGCAGCTTGGGCGACACCACTCGAGAGCAGTACTTC,CASSLGDTTREQYF
TRBJ2-7,-,TRBV11-2,-,TGTGCCAGCAGCTTAGCACTCTACTACGAGCAGTACTTC,CASSLALYYEQYF
TRBJ1-4,once,TRBV5-8,TRBD1,TGTGCCAGCAGCCCGGGACAGGGGATAACTAATGAAAAACTGTTTTTT,CASSPGQGITNEKLFF
TRBJ2-7,-,TRBV5-6,TRBD2,TGTGCCAGCAGCTCGGTGACTAGCGAATCCTACGAGCAGTACTTC,CASSSVTSESYEQYF
TRBJ1-6,-,TRBV9,-,TGTGCCAGCAGCGTAGGGGCAGCGGGAGGATATAATTCACCCCTCCACTTT,CASSVGAAGGYNSPLHF
TRBJ1-2,-,TRBV5-4,TRBD1,TGTGCCAGCAGCTTTTTCGACAGGGAGGCCGCTGGCTACACCTTC,CASSFFDREAAGYTF
TRBJ1-2,-,TRBV28,-,TGTGCCAGCAGTTTGAGGGGGAGAGATGGCTACACCTTC,CASSLRGRDGYTF
TRBJ2-3,-,TRBV6-4,TRBD2,TGTGCCAGCTTGGGACTAGCGGGGATATTAGATACGCAGTATTTT,CASLGLAGILDTQYF
TRBJ2-7,-,TRBV14,-,TGTGCCAGCAGCCAAGATCTTGGGCCGCAAAGGTCCGACGAGCAGTACTTC,CASSQDLGPQRSDEQYF
TRBJ2-2,-,TRBV7-3,TRBD1,TGTGCCAGCAGCTCACAGGGGGCGATCGGGGAGCTGTTTTTT,CASSSQGAIGELFF
TRBJ2-1,-,TRBV7-9,-,TGTGCCAGCAGCTTAGTAGTATCTTACGGTGAGCAGTTCTTC,CASSLVVSYGEQFF
TRBJ1-5,once,TRBV7-2,-,TGTGCCAGCAGCGAGGACCTACGGGGCAATCAGCCCCAGCATTTT,CASSEDLRGNQPQHF
TRBJ2-1,-,TRBV3-1/TRBV3-2,-,TGTGCCAGCAGCCAAGGGGACAACTTCTACAATGAGCAGTTCTTC,CASSQGDNFYNEQFF
TRBJ2-5,-,TRBV24-1,-,TGTGCCACCGGACCCGGGGGAAGCCAAGAGACCCAGTACTTC,CATGPGGSQETQYF
TRBJ1-4,-,TRBV5-1,-,TGCGCCAGCAGCTTGGAGGCAGGGGTAAACGAAAAACTGTTTTTT,CASSLEAGVNEKLFF
TRBJ1-1,-,TRBV7-3,TRBD1,TGTGCCAGCAGTCCAACAGGGGAGAACACTGAAGCTTTCTTT,CASSPTGENTEAFF
TRBJ2-1,once,TRBV28,TRBD1,TGTGCCAGCACTTCCCCCGGGACAGGACAATACAATGAGCAGTTCTTC,CASTSPGTGQYNEQFF
TRBJ1-3,few,TRBV4-3,-,TGCGCCAGCAGCCAAGGGGTCGGCACCTCTGGAAACACCATATATTTT,CASSQGVGTSGNTIYF
TRBJ2-2,-,TRBV4-1,-,TGCGCCAGCAGAACGGCGAACACCGGGGAGCTGTTTTTT,CASRTANTGELFF
TRBJ2-7,few,TRBV5-4,-,TGTGCCAGCAGCTTGCAGGGCTACGAGCAGTACTTC,CASSLQGYEQYF